This T cell receptor (beta chain) comes out of a study of T cell responses to AZD1222 COVID-19 vaccine. Study-wide results and caveats: The donor cohort was predominantly white British with a female majority, and clonal diversity may have been underestimated. It was only after the peak T cell response that any repertoires were sampled.

V lost 0 bases and J 4 bases, leaving 9 bases between the germline ends. This CDR3 is built from 14 residues. Germline V gene lookup returns CDR1 ENHRY and CDR2 SYGVKD. As to this clone: Its antigen remains unidentified.

Here immunoSEQ multiplex PCR was the method, and the copy in TCRdb shows in-frame clones only, minus some. This repertoire shows 100,000 to 150,000 clones, 75% to 95% found once; its top ten account for about 1.9%. Both about-4-week and about-12-week second-dose recipients were combined. The sequencing used peripheral blood, collected 28 days after the second AZD1222 dose. The chain uses TRBV10-3 and TRBJ1-2, with D hard to call. The source of this sequence is an adult who received the AZD1222 COVID-19 vaccine. The CDR3 DNA reads TGTGCCATCAGTGAGTCTCCAGGTTCCTATGGCTACACCTTC. Its protein product is CAISESPGSYGYTF.